Below are 26 T cell receptor beta chains sequenced from a single sample in a study of shared clonotypes between healthy human individuals. Libraries were prepared by immunoSEQ multiplex PCR; TCRdb keeps only in-frame clonotypes and omits some of them. Among roughly 2 million clones listed, 85% to 95% were seen once. Sequenced sample: naive CD4+ T cells sorted from blood. The subset denotes: CD45RA+ positively selected. The receptor source for this set is a man in his late teens or twenties in good health.

The chain links TRBV19 to TRBJ1-4; the D is unclear. The germline gives CDR1 LNHDA, CDR2 SQIVND (reference sequence). Deletions cut 6 bases from V and 8 bases from J, with 16 bases between. The CDR3 has 14 residues. DNA for the CDR3: TGTGCCAGTAGCCCCCCTGCCACCCCCGAAAAACTGTTTTTT. Its translation is CASSPPATPEKLFF.

The chain carries TRBV2 and TRBJ1-5; the D gene is possibly TRBD1 (6 bases). From germline, CDR1 is SNHLY and CDR2 FYNNEI. CDR3 size: 13 residues. Deletions cut 6 bases from V and 5 bases from J, with 11 bases between. CDR3 DNA sequence: TGTGCCAGCAGCGTTAAGGGGGATCAGCCCCAGCATTTT. This sequence encodes CASSVKGDQPQHF.

The gene calls are TRBV6-5 and TRBJ2-5; D is uncertain. CDR1 and CDR2 (germline): MNHEY, SVGAGI. CDR3 size: 11 residues. V was shortened by 9 bases and J by 4 bases, with 9 bases between the two germline ends. The CDR3 sequence is CASGAAETQYF. CDR3 nucleotide sequence: TGTGCCAGTGGAGCTGCAGAGACCCAGTACTTC.

The chain carries TRBV5-5 and TRBJ1-1, with a possible D match to TRBD1 (6 bases). V lost 4 bases, J lost 7 bases, and 14 bases lay in between. The CDR3 sequence is 13 residues long. The germline V gene encodes CDR1 SGHKS and CDR2 YYEKEE (reference sequence). Here the CDR3 reads CASSQWDNYEAFF. CDR3 in DNA: TGTGCCAGCAGCCAATGGGACAATTATGAAGCTTTCTTT.

This sequence joins TRBV30 and TRBJ1-2, with a possible D match to TRBD1 (6 bases). Germline lookup yields CDR1 GTSNPN and CDR2 SVGIG (reference sequence). The CDR3 has 15 amino acids. The V gene lost 5 bases and the J gene lost 5 bases, with 21 bases spanning the gap. The CDR3 region is CAWARFRTATYGYTF. The CDR3 coding sequence is TGTGCCTGGGCCCGATTCAGGACAGCGACTTATGGCTACACCTTC. Based on the CDR3 plus reference TRBV30 and TRBJ1-2, the full variable domain is SQTIHQWPATLVQPVGSPLSLECTVEGTSNPNLYWYRQAAGRGLQLLFYSVGIGQISSEVPQNLSASRPQDRQFILSSKKLLLSDSGFYLCAWARFRTATYGYTFGSGTRLTVV.

This clone occurred once. J is TRBJ2-7 and V is TRBV6-1; 7 nucleotides match TRBD1. Losses at the gene ends were 6 bases for V and 0 bases for J; bases not matched to a gene: 5. Germline CDR1 reads MNHNS; CDR2 reads SASEGT. CDR3 length equals 14 residues. CDR3 protein: CASRMTGSSYEQYF. DNA of the CDR3: TGTGCCAGCAGGATGACAGGGAGCTCCTACGAGCAGTACTTC.

This sequence joins TRBV5-4 and TRBJ2-7, with TRBD2 matching over 7 bases. Per the germline V gene, CDR1 is SGHNT and CDR2 is YYREEE (reference sequence). The ends lost 4 bases at V and 7 bases at J; junction bases unmatched: 8. This CDR3 is 13 amino acids long. CDR3 nucleotide sequence: TGTGCCAGCAGCCGCGTGGGAGGGAGGGAGCAGTACTTC. It translates to CASSRVGGREQYF. Filled out from reference TRBV5-4 and TRBJ2-7, the complete variable domain reads ETGVTQSPTHLIKTRGQQVTLRCSSQSGHNTVSWYQQALGQGPQFIFQYYREEENGRGNFPPRFSGLQFPNYSSELNVNALELDDSALYLCASSRVGGREQYFGPGTRLTVT.

The chain recombines TRBV12-2 with TRBJ2-2; the table names TRBD1, a call not compared with the DNA. TRBV12-2 is a pseudogene. The CDR3 runs to 17 residues. The CDR3 loop is CASRLNWGQENTGELFF. The DNA for the CDR3 is TGTGCAAGTCGCCTCAATTGGGGACAGGAGAACACCGGGGAGCTGTTTTTT.

V and J are TRBV30 and TRBJ1-5, with 12 positions matching TRBD1. Germline CDR1 reads GTSNPN; CDR2 reads SVGIG (reference sequence). The CDR3 length is 14 residues. The junction had 3 bases not matched to a gene; V was cut back by 3 bases and J by 6 bases. CDR3 in amino acids: CAWRGQGAIQPQHF. CDR3 DNA sequence: TGTGCCTGGAGGGGACAGGGGGCGATTCAGCCCCAGCATTTT.

The J gene is TRBJ1-5, the V gene TRBV5-1; TRBD1 might be the D (5 bases). In germline, CDR1 is SGHRS, CDR2 YFSETQ. This CDR3 is 14 amino acids long. V lost 4 bases and J lost 5, with 13 bases in between. This CDR3 is CASSRGERDQPQHF. For the CDR3, the DNA is TGCGCCAGCAGCCGGGGGGAGAGGGATCAGCCCCAGCATTTT.

This sequence joins TRBV4-2 and TRBJ1-1; 9 positions match TRBD1. J lost 4 bases, V lost 4 bases, and 10 bases had no gene match. The germline V gene has CDR1 LGHNA and CDR2 YNFKEQ. This CDR3 region has 16 residues. CDR3 region: CASSRGDREKSTEAFF. CDR3 in DNA: TGTGCCAGCAGCCGGGGGGACAGGGAGAAATCCACTGAAGCTTTCTTT.

This chain uses TRBV13 with TRBJ1-5; possible D gene TRBD1, 6 bases. The germline V and J ends were trimmed by 1 base and 0 bases, with 19 bases remaining between them. The germline CDR1 and CDR2 sequences are PRHDT and FYEKMQ (reference sequence). The CDR3 is 19 amino acids. The chain's CDR3 is CASSLARGGLGNSNQPQHF. The CDR3 coding sequence is TGTGCCAGCAGCTTAGCCAGGGGTGGACTAGGGAATAGCAATCAGCCCCAGCATTTT. The full variable domain, rest sourced from reference TRBV13 and TRBJ1-5, is AAGVIQSPRHLIKEKRETATLKCYPIPRHDTVYWYQQGPGQDPQFLISFYEKMQSDKGSIPDRFSAQQFSDYHSELNMSSLELGDSALYFCASSLARGGLGNSNQPQHFGDGTRLSIL.

The rearrangement links TRBV11-3 to TRBJ2-7; no reliable D call. Germline V gene lookup returns CDR1 SGHNT and CDR2 YENEEA. V was clipped by 0 bases and J by 4 bases, with 13 bases between them. The CDR3 is 15 amino acids. Written as DNA, the CDR3 is TGTGCCAGCAGCTTAGAAATAGTGGAGAGGTACGAGCAGTACTTC. It is translated as CASSLEIVERYEQYF.

V usage is TRBV6-1 and J usage is TRBJ1-3; D not certain. Per germline, CDR1 MNHNS and CDR2 SASEGT. Deletions cut 3 bases from V and 4 bases from J, with 13 bases between. CDR3 size: 15 residues. The CDR3 reads CASSETQAFGNTIYF. The CDR3 DNA is TGTGCCAGCAGTGAGACTCAAGCCTTCGGAAACACCATATATTTT.

This rearrangement joins TRBV19 to TRBJ2-5, with 9 bases lining up with TRBD2. The J call may be mistaken, given a closer DNA end match to TRBJ2-7. The CDR3 runs 15 residues. CDR1 and CDR2 from the germline V gene are LNHDA and SQIVND (reference sequence). CDR3 nucleotide sequence: TGTGCCAGTAGTATAAGCCCTAGCGGGACCTACGAGCAGTACTTC. This codes for CASSISPSGTYEQYF.

J is TRBJ2-1 and V is TRBV7-2; TRBD1 matches 9 bases. The germline CDR1 and CDR2 sequences are SGHTA and FQGNSA. This CDR3 spans 13 amino acids. The J segment lost 8 bases and the V segment lost 4 bases, leaving 3 bases of the junction unmatched. CDR3 bases: TGTGCCAGCAGCTCGACAGGGGGGTATGAGCAGTTCTTC. Translation: CASSSTGGYEQFF.

On this clone itself: This specimen includes other DNA sequences encoding the same CDR3. The rearrangement joins TRBV5-4 to TRBJ2-5; a possible D gene is TRBD1 (5 bases). The germline V and J ends were trimmed by 1 base and 2 bases, with 9 bases remaining between them. The germline gives CDR1 SGHNT, CDR2 YYREEE (reference sequence). There are 14 residues in the CDR3. CDR3 loop: CASSLWGRQETQYF. The CDR3 DNA follows: TGTGCCAGCAGCTTGTGGGGCAGACAAGAGACCCAGTACTTC.

This clone was detected a few times. The genes are TRBV7-9 and TRBJ2-1, with TRBD2 identical over 8 bases. Germline V CDR1 and CDR2: SEHNR, FQNEAQ (reference sequence). Trimming at V came to 3 bases and at J to 4 bases, leaving 2 bases not matched to a gene. There are 14 residues in the CDR3. The CDR3 nucleotides are TGTGCCAGCAGCTTCGGCGGGGGGTACAATGAGCAGTTCTTC. Protein: CASSFGGGYNEQFF.

This chain uses TRBV7-2 with TRBJ2-1, with 9 bases fitting TRBD2. Germline lookup yields CDR1 SGHTA and CDR2 FQGNSA. The CDR3 has 19 amino acids. The ends lost 4 bases at V and 0 bases at J; junction bases unmatched: 13. CDR3 protein: CASSSPGLATSSSYNEQFF. CDR3 nucleotide sequence: TGTGCCAGCAGCTCCCCCGGACTAGCGACATCGAGCTCCTACAATGAGCAGTTCTTC.

The chain recombines TRBV7-2 with TRBJ2-2; D may be TRBD1 or TRBD2 (5 bases each). V shed 5 bases and J shed 5 bases, with 9 bases lying between them. Germline V lookup: CDR1 SGHTA, CDR2 FQGNSA. There are 13 residues in the CDR3. The CDR3 sequence is CASSRDGTGELFF. CDR3 nucleotide sequence: TGTGCCAGCAGCCGGGACGGGACCGGGGAGCTGTTTTTT.

The chain is built from TRBV7-9 and TRBJ2-1; D not resolved. This CDR3 contains 13 residues. The V end lost 1 base, the J end lost 13 bases, and 14 bases lay between the germline ends. Germline values: CDR1 SEHNR, CDR2 FQNEAQ (reference sequence). CDR3: CASSLVMTPRQFF. As DNA, the CDR3 is TGTGCCAGCAGCTTAGTCATGACCCCTCGTCAGTTCTTC. Based on the CDR3 plus reference TRBV7-9 and TRBJ2-1, the full variable domain is DTGVSQNPRHKITKRGQNVTFRCDPISEHNRLYWYRQTLGQGPEFLTYFQNEAQLEKSRLLSDRFSAERPKGSFSTLEIQRTEQGDSAMYLCASSLVMTPRQFFGPGTRLTVL.

A single count supports this clone. V usage is TRBV6-6 and J usage is TRBJ1-5; no clear D. V lost 2 bases to trimming and J lost 7 bases, with 6 bases between them. The germline gives CDR1 MNHNY, CDR2 SVGAGI (reference sequence). The CDR3 totals 12 residues. The DNA of the CDR3 is TGTGCCAGCAGTTACGAGGTACAGCCCCAGCATTTT. As protein: CASSYEVQPQHF.

This clone showed up just once. The V gene is TRBV5-1, the J gene TRBJ2-2, with TRBD1 matching 9 bases. Unmatched junction bases numbered 4, after V lost 4 bases and J lost 6 bases. Germline V gene lookup returns CDR1 SGHRS and CDR2 YFSETQ. The CDR3 spans 14 residues. The CDR3 sequence: CASSSGTGPGELFF. DNA for the CDR3: TGCGCCAGCAGCAGTGGGACAGGGCCCGGGGAGCTGTTTTTT.

The gene calls are TRBV9 and TRBJ2-3, with D possibly TRBD2 on 6 matching bases. This CDR3 contains 13 residues. Germline V CDR1 and CDR2: SGDLS, YYNGEE. Deletions cut 8 bases from V and 0 bases from J, with 10 bases between. CDR3 DNA: TGTGCCAGTTCGGAGGGTAGCACAGATACGCAGTATTTT. Translating gives CASSEGSTDTQYF.

As to this clone: The sample holds other DNA sequences that translate to the same CDR3. V gene TRBV6-1 combines with J gene TRBJ2-7; D is ambiguous. CDR3 length: 12 amino acids. Germline V lookup: CDR1 MNHNS, CDR2 SASEGT. V lost 1 base, J lost 1 base, and 2 bases lay in between. The CDR3 is CASSEGSYEQYF. The CDR3 nucleotides are TGTGCCAGCAGTGAAGGGTCCTACGAGCAGTACTTC.

Written as DNA, the CDR3 is TGTGCCAGCAGCTTAGGTGCGACGGCGAATTCACCCCTCCACTTT. The encoded protein is CASSLGATANSPLHF. This chain uses TRBV7-2 with TRBJ1-6; D not certain. The CDR3 has 15 residues. V lost 1 base and J lost 7, with 11 bases in between. Germline CDR1 is SGHTA and CDR2 is FQGNSA.